This T cell receptor beta chain was obtained from a study of CD8 T cells in ankylosing spondylitis. V gave up 6 bases and J gave up 2 bases; unmatched junction bases: 6. The CDR3 totals 13 residues. Germline V gene sequence: CDR1 SQVTM, CDR2 ANQGSEA. Findings and limits, study-wide: Significant enrichment of disease-linked clones was reportedly seen in matched ankylosing spondylitis synovial fluid. Seemingly characteristic of ankylosing spondylitis blood was a TCR beta motif consisting of roughly 8 highly homologous variants.

This clonotype is classed as medium-sized. The antigen remains unidentified. Making use of molecular barcodes, quantitative 5'-RACE generated TCR beta libraries. MiXCR, applied by TCRdb to the 5' RACE reads, yields one record per CDR3 protein. The sample holds tens of thousands of distinct CDR3 sequences; 6.2% are singletons and the top ten take just under 5%. The sequence came from a male donor with ankylosing spondylitis. The rearrangement uses TRBV29-1 and TRBJ2-7; 8 nucleotides align to TRBD2. Material for sequencing was synovial fluid, either unsorted or a sorted T cell fraction (not recorded which). This chain's CDR3 is CSVSGSAPYEQYF. The DNA for the CDR3 is TGCAGCGTGAGCGGGAGTGCCCCCTACGAGCAGTACTTC.